Below are 9 T cell receptor beta chains sequenced from a single sample in a study of cytomegalovirus exposure and HLA in healthy donors. 60 Vbeta and 13 Jbeta primers were used in PCR. Sequencing used immunoSEQ multiplex PCR; TCRdb keeps in-frame clones, though not all of them. The table includes over 120,000 clones, 75% to 85% detected once. Sequences were obtained from PBMCs. All receptors derive from a man in his forties in good health and CMV-seronegative.

This clone was seen once. This chain links TRBV28 with TRBJ1-2; D perhaps matches TRBD1 (5 bases). With 3 bases removed from V and 8 bases from J, the gap between germline ends came to 13 bases. Germline V gene data show CDR1 as MDHEN and CDR2 as SYDVKM. The CDR3 is 13 residues long. In DNA, the CDR3 is TGTGCCAGCAGTTTGGGGGGGTTTGTGGGCTACACCTTC. It yields the protein CASSLGGFVGYTF.

This clone was found once. This chain uses TRBV29-1 with TRBJ2-3; 10 bases align to TRBD1. The V segment lost 6 bases and the J segment 6 bases; nucleotides outside the gene matches: 3. Germline V CDR1 and CDR2: SQVTM, ANQGSEA. CDR3 length equals 12 residues. The CDR3 is CSVRQGADTQYF. As DNA, the CDR3 is TGCAGCGTGCGACAGGGGGCTGATACGCAGTATTTT.

The V and J genes are TRBV28 and TRBJ1-4; the match to TRBD1 covers 9 bases. The CDR3 length is 15 residues. Germline CDR1 is MDHEN and CDR2 is SYDVKM. Trimming at V came to 6 bases and at J to 8 bases, leaving 10 bases not matched to a gene. The CDR3 DNA follows: TGTGCCAGCAGCCTTAGTGGGACAGGGAAAGAAAAACTGTTTTTT. Translated: CASSLSGTGKEKLFF.

This rearrangement joins TRBV15 to TRBJ2-5; D is uncertain. The CDR3 covers 13 residues. Germline V gene sequence: CDR1 LNHNV, CDR2 YYDKDF (reference sequence). Trimming left V 2 bases short and J 2 bases short, with 6 bases between. CDR3 amino acids: CATSRQQQETQYF. CDR3 nucleotide sequence: TGTGCCACCAGCAGACAACAGCAAGAGACCCAGTACTTC.

The chain is built from TRBV14 and TRBJ1-1, with a tentative D call TRBD1 (6 bases). CDR1 and CDR2 (germline): SGHDN, FVKESK. The CDR3 runs 13 residues. Trimming took 1 base from V and 5 from J, leaving 8 bases between them. Here the CDR3 reads CASSQVTGTEAFF. As DNA, the CDR3 is TGTGCCAGCAGCCAAGTGACAGGAACTGAAGCTTTCTTT. Combining the CDR3 with reference TRBV14 and TRBJ1-1 gives the whole variable domain EAGVTQFPSHSVIEKGQTVTLRCDPISGHDNLYWYRRVMGKEIKFLLHFVKESKQDESGMPNNRFLAERTGGTYSTLKVQPAELEDSGVYFCASSQVTGTEAFFGQGTRLTVV.

The chain recombines TRBV7-2 with TRBJ2-1; 9 bases are shared with TRBD2. Germline CDR1 is SGHTA and CDR2 is FQGNSA. The junction had 10 bases not matched to a gene; V was cut back by 5 bases and J by 5 bases. The CDR3 loop spans 16 amino acids. Written as DNA, the CDR3 is TGTGCCAGCAGCCTAGTAAGCGGGGGGATTAACAATGAGCAGTTCTTC. Translated, it gives CASSLVSGGINNEQFF.

The chain couples TRBV7-9 to TRBJ2-7, with D tentatively TRBD2 (7 bases). Germline assignment: CDR1 SEHNR and CDR2 FQNEAQ (reference sequence). Trimming took off 2 bases at V and 5 bases at J, with 16 bases between the two ends. CDR3 length: 15 residues. The CDR3 bases are TGTGCCAGCAGCTTACTAAGTGGGGGGGCAGACGAGCAGTACTTC. It yields the protein CASSLLSGGADEQYF.

The CDR3 region is CSVEDGELFF. DNA of the CDR3: TGCAGCGTTGAAGATGGAGAACTGTTTTTT. V is TRBV29-1 and J is TRBJ1-4; D unclear. This CDR3 is built from 10 residues. Trimming pared 0 bases from V and 12 bases from J, leaving 5 bases between. Per germline, CDR1 SQVTM and CDR2 ANQGSEA.

The rearrangement links TRBV25-1 to TRBJ1-4; maybe TRBD1 (5 bases). The V and J ends lost 6 bases and 4 bases respectively, with 9 bases between them. This CDR3 spans 13 amino acids. Germline-derived CDR1 and CDR2 are MGHDK and SYGVNS. The CDR3 DNA reads as TGTGCCAGCAGGGTAGACAGTAATGAAAAACTGTTTTTT. Residues: CASRVDSNEKLFF.